This TCR beta chain was sequenced in a study of T cells after posttransplantation cyclophosphamide. On the day of bone marrow donation, the related graft donor provided peripheral blood. This clone was seen at least ten times. V shed 7 bases and J 3 bases; nucleotides not matched to a gene: 5. The CDR3 length is 14 residues. Germline V gene lookup returns CDR1 MNHEY and CDR2 SVGEGT. Profiled with immunoSEQ multiplex PCR; TCRdb holds only in-frame clones, not every one. There are fewer than 40,000 clones in the sample, none observed a single time. Sequenced: PBMCs. This chain connects TRBV6-2 or TRBV6-3 to TRBJ2-1, with 8 bases matching TRBD2. The TCR sequence derives from a woman between 25 and 40 years old in good health and a related stem cell transplant donor. CDR3 bases: TGTGCCAGCACCGGGGGGGCCATCTACAATGAGCAGTTCTTC. Its translation is CASTGGAIYNEQFF.